Below, 13 T cell receptor beta chains from the same sample are listed, as sequenced in a study of cytomegalovirus exposure and HLA in healthy donors (dated by TCRdb to 2016 to 2017). The library came from the immunoSEQ multiplex PCR assay. The multiplex PCR relied on a mix of 60 forward primers for TCR Vbeta segments and 13 reverse primers for TCR Jbeta segments. The immuneACCESS repertoire file appears here via TCRdb, limited to in-frame rearrangements. These files lack a portion of the clones; in checked studies, under half of the deficit traces to unresolved V genes, and the cause of the others is not known. The sample has over 150,000 clones on record, about 76% of them singletons. The ten largest make up 7.4% of the sample. Sequenced material: PBMCs. These TCRs come from a male donor in good health and CMV-seropositive.

The chain uses TRBV5-8 and TRBJ1-1; D unresolved. Trimming removed 1 base at V and 2 bases at J, with 15 bases between. The CDR3 covers 16 residues. In germline, CDR1 is SGHTS, CDR2 YDEGEE. The CDR3 DNA follows: TGTGCCAGCAGCTTGCCTTCTAGGCAGCCCAACACTGAAGCTTTCTTT. Encoded protein: CASSLPSRQPNTEAFF. The full variable domain, rest sourced from reference TRBV5-8 and TRBJ1-1, is EAGVTQSPTHLIKTRGQQATLRCSPISGHTSVYWYQQALGLGLQFLLWYDEGEERNRGNFPPRFSGRQFPNYSSELNVNALELEDSALYLCASSLPSRQPNTEAFFGQGTRLTVV.

This clone was seen only a few times. In DNA form, the CDR3 reads TGCGCCAGCAGCCCTGGACTAGCGGGGGGGCTAACCGGGGAGCTGTTTTTT. This sequence encodes CASSPGLAGGLTGELFF. The chain joins TRBV5-1 to TRBJ2-2, with TRBD2 matching over 15 bases. V trimming: 4 bases; J trimming: 5 bases; junction bases outside the gene matches: 6. CDR3 length equals 17 residues. Germline loops: CDR1 SGHRS, CDR2 YFSETQ.

The chain has TRBV11-3 and TRBJ2-3; 9 bases align to TRBD1. After removal of 2 bases from V and 2 bases from J, the junction contained 5 bases not matched to a gene. The CDR3 runs to 16 residues. In germline, CDR1 is SGHNT, CDR2 YENEEA. The CDR3 region has the DNA TGTGCCAGCAGCTTAACTGGGACAGGGTACACAGATACGCAGTATTTT. Its translation is CASSLTGTGYTDTQYF.

The chain has TRBV29-1 and TRBJ1-1, with 7 bases fitting TRBD1. Germline V lookup: CDR1 SQVTM, CDR2 ANQGSEA. V lost 5 bases and J lost 0; bases outside the gene matches: 3. The CDR3 length is 13 residues. The CDR3 sequence: CSVSGQVNTEAFF. The CDR3 nucleotides read TGCAGCGTTAGCGGACAGGTGAACACTGAAGCTTTCTTT. The full variable domain, with the rest looked up from reference TRBV29-1 and TRBJ1-1, is SAVISQKPSRDICQRGTSLTIQCQVDSQVTMMFWYRQQPGQSLTLIATANQGSEATYESGFVIDKFPISRPNLTFSTLTVSNMSPEDSSIYLCSVSGQVNTEAFFGQGTRLTVV.

The chain couples TRBV5-1 to TRBJ1-2, with 7 bases aligning to TRBD1. The CDR3 extends over 14 amino acids. V lost 3 bases and J lost 2; bases outside the gene matches: 4. CDR1 SGHRS and CDR2 YFSETQ come from the germline V gene. The CDR3 DNA follows: TGCGCCAGCAGCTCCGGGACAGAGAACTATGGCTACACCTTC. Translated: CASSSGTENYGYTF.

This chain links TRBV5-6 with TRBJ1-1; the D is unclear. The germline V gene encodes CDR1 SGHDT and CDR2 YYEEEE. The CDR3 has 12 residues. With 0 bases removed from V and 11 bases from J, the gap between germline ends came to 11 bases. The CDR3, as DNA: TGTGCCAGCAGCTTGGTTCCGGGGATGGCTTTCTTT. Translating it yields CASSLVPGMAFF. Drawing the rest from reference TRBV5-6 and TRBJ1-1, the complete variable domain is DAGVTQSPTHLIKTRGQQVTLRCSPKSGHDTVSWYQQALGQGPQFIFQYYEEEERQRGNFPDRFSGHQFPNYSSELNVNALLLGDSALYLCASSLVPGMAFFGQGTRLTVV.

The chain is built from TRBV30 and TRBJ1-6; 8 bases are shared with TRBD1. Germline V CDR1 and CDR2: GTSNPN, SVGIG (reference sequence). V trimming: 4 bases; J trimming: 9 bases; junction bases outside the gene matches: 5. The CDR3 runs 13 residues. The CDR3 sequence is CAWMTGVGSPLHF. The DNA for the CDR3 is TGTGCCTGGATGACAGGGGTTGGTTCACCCCTCCACTTT. The full variable domain, completed using reference TRBV30 and TRBJ1-6, is SQTIHQWPATLVQPVGSPLSLECTVEGTSNPNLYWYRQAAGRGLQLLFYSVGIGQISSEVPQNLSASRPQDRQFILSSKKLLLSDSGFYLCAWMTGVGSPLHFGNGTRLTVT.

This clone was seen only once. The rearrangement uses TRBV5-6 and TRBJ2-1, with D tentatively TRBD1 (5 bases). Germline lookup yields CDR1 SGHDT and CDR2 YYEEEE. The CDR3 extends over 15 amino acids. V was pared by 2 bases and J by 6 bases, with 15 bases between. The CDR3 is CASSFGLGVGNEQFF. The CDR3 nucleotides read TGTGCCAGCAGCTTCGGGCTAGGGGTGGGCAATGAGCAGTTCTTC.

The chain joins TRBV27 to TRBJ2-7, with D perhaps TRBD2 (6 bases). Germline assignment: CDR1 MNHEY and CDR2 SMNVEV (reference sequence). The length of the CDR3 is 11 residues. The V end was cut by 11 bases, the J end by 6 bases, with 14 bases between. In nucleotides, the CDR3 is TGTGCCGTCTCGGAGGGCGCCGAGCAGTACTTC. Translating it yields CAVSEGAEQYF.

This clone was observed a handful of times. The CDR3 here is CATSSWDRANYGYTF. The DNA of the CDR3 is TGTGCCACCAGCAGTTGGGACAGAGCTAACTATGGCTACACCTTC. J is TRBJ1-2 and V is TRBV15; 7 bases agree with TRBD1. The V gene end was trimmed by 3 bases and the J gene end by 0 bases; junction bases not matched to a gene: 4. Germline assignment: CDR1 LNHNV and CDR2 YYDKDF (reference sequence). This CDR3 region has 15 residues.

The chain has TRBV19 and TRBJ2-7, with D perhaps matching TRBD1 (6 bases). CDR1 and CDR2 (germline): LNHDA, SQIVND (reference sequence). The CDR3 has 15 amino acids. V shed 10 bases and J shed 0 bases, with 19 bases lying between them. The CDR3 nucleotides read TGTGCCACCACGGGCTCCACAGGGATCTCCTACGAGCAGTACTTC. Protein product: CATTGSTGISYEQYF.

A single count supports this clone. The chain carries TRBV25-1 and TRBJ2-5, with TRBD1 as a possible D gene (5 bases). This CDR3 has 14 amino acids. Trimming left V 1 base short and J 1 base short, with 7 bases between. Germline lookup yields CDR1 MGHDK and CDR2 SYGVNS. This CDR3 is CASSELGPQETQYF. The CDR3 DNA sequence: TGTGCCAGCAGTGAATTGGGGCCCCAAGAGACCCAGTACTTC.

The chain links TRBV2 to TRBJ1-2; 9 nucleotides match TRBD1. Per the germline V gene, CDR1 is SNHLY and CDR2 is FYNNEI. V was pared by 8 bases and J by 2 bases, with 6 bases of the junction left unmatched. The length of the CDR3 is 14 residues. CDR3: CASDGQGRNYGYTF. In DNA form, the CDR3 reads TGTGCCAGCGATGGACAGGGGAGGAACTATGGCTACACCTTC.